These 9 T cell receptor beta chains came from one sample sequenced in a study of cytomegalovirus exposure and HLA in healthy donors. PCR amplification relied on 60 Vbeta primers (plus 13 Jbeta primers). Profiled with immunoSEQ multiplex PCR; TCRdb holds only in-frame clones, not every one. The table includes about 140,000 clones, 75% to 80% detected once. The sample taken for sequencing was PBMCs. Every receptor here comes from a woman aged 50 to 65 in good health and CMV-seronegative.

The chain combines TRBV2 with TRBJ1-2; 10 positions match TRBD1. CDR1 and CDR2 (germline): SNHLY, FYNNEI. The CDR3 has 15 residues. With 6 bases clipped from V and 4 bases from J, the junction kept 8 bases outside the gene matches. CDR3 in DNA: TGTGCCAGCAGCATCGACAGGGGGCGCGGCTATGGCTACACCTTC. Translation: CASSIDRGRGYGYTF.

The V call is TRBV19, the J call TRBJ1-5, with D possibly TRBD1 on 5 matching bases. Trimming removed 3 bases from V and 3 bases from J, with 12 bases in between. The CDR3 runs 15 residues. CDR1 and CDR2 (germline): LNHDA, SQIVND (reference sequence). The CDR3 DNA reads TGTGCCAGTAGTATGGGGAGGGGTTCCAATCAGCCCCAGCATTTT. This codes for CASSMGRGSNQPQHF.

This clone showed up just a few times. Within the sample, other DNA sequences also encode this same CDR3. As DNA, the CDR3 is TGTGCCACCAGCAGAGTTGACAGCTACGAGCAGTACTTC. Translation: CATSRVDSYEQYF. This chain joins TRBV15 and TRBJ2-7; D might be TRBD1 (5 bases). Germline CDR1 is LNHNV and CDR2 is YYDKDF (reference sequence). The CDR3 totals 13 residues. Trimming took 1 base from V and 3 from J, leaving 7 bases between them.

The CDR3: CASSSGREEGYTF. CDR3 DNA sequence: TGTGCCAGCAGCTCCGGGAGAGAAGAGGGCTACACCTTC. The chain employs TRBV7-2 and TRBJ1-2; no definite D call. Germline V lookup: CDR1 SGHTA, CDR2 FQGNSA. The V gene lost 4 bases and the J gene lost 8 bases, with 14 bases spanning the gap. The CDR3 totals 13 residues.

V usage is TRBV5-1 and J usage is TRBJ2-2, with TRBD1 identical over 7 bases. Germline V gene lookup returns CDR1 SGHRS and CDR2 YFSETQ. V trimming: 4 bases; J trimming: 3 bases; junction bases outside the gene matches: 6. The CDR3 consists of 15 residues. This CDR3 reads CASSRFQGDTGELFF. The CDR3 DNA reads TGCGCCAGCAGCCGTTTCCAGGGGGACACCGGGGAGCTGTTTTTT.

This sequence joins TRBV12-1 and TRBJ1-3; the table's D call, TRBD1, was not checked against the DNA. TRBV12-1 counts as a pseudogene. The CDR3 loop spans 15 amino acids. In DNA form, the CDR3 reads TGTGCCAGCAGCTTTCAGACAGCTCCAGGAAACACCATATATTTT. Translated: CASSFQTAPGNTIYF.

The CDR3 is CASSLARQGWTEAFF. DNA for the CDR3: TGTGCCAGCAGCTTAGCACGTCAGGGGTGGACTGAAGCTTTCTTT. The gene calls are TRBV13 and TRBJ1-1, with D perhaps TRBD1 (6 bases). The CDR3 is made up of 15 amino acids. Germline V gene data show CDR1 as PRHDT and CDR2 as FYEKMQ (reference sequence). V gave up 1 base and J gave up 5 bases, with 14 bases separating them.

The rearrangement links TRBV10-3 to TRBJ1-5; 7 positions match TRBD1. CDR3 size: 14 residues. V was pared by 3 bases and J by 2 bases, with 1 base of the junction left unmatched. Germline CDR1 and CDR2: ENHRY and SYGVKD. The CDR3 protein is CAISDGQGNQPQHF. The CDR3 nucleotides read TGTGCCATCAGTGACGGACAGGGCAATCAGCCCCAGCATTTT.

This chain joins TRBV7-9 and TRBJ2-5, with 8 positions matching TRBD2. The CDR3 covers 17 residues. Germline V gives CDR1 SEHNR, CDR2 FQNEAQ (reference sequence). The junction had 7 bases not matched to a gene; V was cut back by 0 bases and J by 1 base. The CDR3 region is CASSLAWLAGFQETQYF. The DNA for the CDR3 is TGTGCCAGCAGCTTAGCGTGGCTAGCGGGTTTCCAAGAGACCCAGTACTTC.